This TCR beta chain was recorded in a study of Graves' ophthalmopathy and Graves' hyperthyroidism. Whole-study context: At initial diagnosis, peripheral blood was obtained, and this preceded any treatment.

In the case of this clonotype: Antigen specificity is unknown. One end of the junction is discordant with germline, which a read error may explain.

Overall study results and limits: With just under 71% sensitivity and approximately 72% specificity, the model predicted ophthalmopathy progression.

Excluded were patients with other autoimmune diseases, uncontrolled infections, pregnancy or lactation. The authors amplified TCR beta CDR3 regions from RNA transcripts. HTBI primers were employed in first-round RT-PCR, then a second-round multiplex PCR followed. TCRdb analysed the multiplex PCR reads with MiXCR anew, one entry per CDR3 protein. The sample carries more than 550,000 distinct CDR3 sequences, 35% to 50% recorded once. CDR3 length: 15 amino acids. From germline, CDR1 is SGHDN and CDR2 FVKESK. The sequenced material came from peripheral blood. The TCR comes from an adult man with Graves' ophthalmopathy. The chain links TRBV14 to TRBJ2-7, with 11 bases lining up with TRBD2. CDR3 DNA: TGTGCCAACAGCCGAGAGACTAGCGGGGCCTACGAGCAGTACTTC. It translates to CANSRETSGAYEQYF.